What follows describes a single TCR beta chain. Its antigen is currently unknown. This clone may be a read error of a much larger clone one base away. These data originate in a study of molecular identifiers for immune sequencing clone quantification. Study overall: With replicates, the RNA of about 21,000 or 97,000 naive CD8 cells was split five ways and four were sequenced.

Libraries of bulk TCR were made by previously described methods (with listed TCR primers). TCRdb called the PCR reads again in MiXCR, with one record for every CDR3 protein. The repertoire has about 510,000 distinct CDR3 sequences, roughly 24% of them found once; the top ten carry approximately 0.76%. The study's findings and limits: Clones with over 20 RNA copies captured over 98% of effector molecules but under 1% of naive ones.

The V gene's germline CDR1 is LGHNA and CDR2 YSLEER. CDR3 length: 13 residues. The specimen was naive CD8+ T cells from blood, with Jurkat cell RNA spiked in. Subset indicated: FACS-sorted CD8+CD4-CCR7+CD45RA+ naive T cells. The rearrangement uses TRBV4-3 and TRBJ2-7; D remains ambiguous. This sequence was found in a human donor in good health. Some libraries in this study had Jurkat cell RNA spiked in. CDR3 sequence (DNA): TGCGCCAGCAGCCAAAACAAGGGCTACGAGCAGCACTTC. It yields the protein CASSQNKGYEQHF.